Following are 4 T cell receptor beta chains from one sample sequenced in a study of identical twins. TCRdb independently ran MiXCR on the 5' RACE reads; one entry per CDR3 protein. The sample lists over 200,000 distinct CDR3 sequences, roughly a tenth occurring once. Sequences were obtained from memory T cells sorted from blood. These receptor sequences come from a man aged 50-60 years in good health.

In its sample, this clonotype was seen a few times. The chain employs TRBV7-2 and TRBJ2-1, with 8 bases that match TRBD1. Germline assignment: CDR1 SGHTA and CDR2 FQGNSA. The V and J ends lost 8 bases and 0 bases, in that order; junction bases with no gene match: 6. The CDR3 has 15 residues. CDR3: CASGRQGSSYNEQFF. The CDR3 nucleotides are TGTGCCAGCGGAAGACAGGGGAGCTCCTACAATGAGCAGTTCTTC.

V and J are TRBV10-3 and TRBJ1-1; possibly TRBD1 for D (5 bases). The CDR3 is 15 amino acids. The V gene's germline CDR1 is ENHRY and CDR2 SYGVKD. V was shortened by 2 bases and J by 2 bases, with 12 bases between the two germline ends. CDR3 in amino acids: CAISENPGSNTEAFF. CDR3 DNA: TGTGCCATCAGTGAGAATCCAGGGAGTAACACTGAAGCTTTCTTT.

The chain couples TRBV3-1 to TRBJ2-1; weak D call: TRBD2 (6 bases). This CDR3 contains 16 residues. The germline V gene has CDR1 LGHDT and CDR2 YNNKEL (reference sequence). Deletions cut 3 bases from V and 0 bases from J, with 12 bases between. Here the CDR3 reads CASSHGGASSYNEQFF. The CDR3 region has the DNA TGTGCCAGCAGCCACGGCGGGGCCAGCTCCTACAATGAGCAGTTCTTC.

This clonotype was observed many times. The chain carries TRBV28 and TRBJ2-7; 9 bases map to TRBD1. J was trimmed by 3 bases and V by 4 bases; bases with no gene match: 7. The V gene's germline CDR1 is MDHEN and CDR2 SYDVKM. CDR3 length equals 15 residues. As DNA, the CDR3 is TGTGCCAGCAGTTCCCGGGGGACAGGGAACTACGAGCAGTACTTC. Its translation: CASSSRGTGNYEQYF.